This T cell receptor (beta chain) was captured in a study of blood T cell repertoires in COVID-19. Study-level information: Spain, Italy and the United States supplied samples that represented acute and convalescent COVID-19. PBMCs, B-cell-depleted T cells, or T cells provided the cDNA or gDNA that made up the material.

Germline values: CDR1 SGDLS, CDR2 YYNGEE. V was trimmed by 2 bases and J by 4 bases, leaving 9 bases between them. This CDR3 has 13 residues. In the original processing: Quantification of nucleated cells was approximated via reference gene primer amplification. Here immunoSEQ multiplex PCR was the method, and the copy in TCRdb shows in-frame clones only, minus some. The V and J calls and clone size are taken from that table; D and trimming were inferred from the DNA. The repertoire holds 250,000 to 350,000 clones, 70% to 90% seen once, with about 3% in the top ten. J is TRBJ1-2 and V is TRBV9; unclear D gene. The source is a woman aged 25 to 39 with active or convalescent COVID-19. Specimen: peripheral blood. As DNA, the CDR3 is TGTGCCAGCAGCGTGCCGGGGTCCTATGGCTACACCTTC. Encoded protein: CASSVPGSYGYTF.